Listed here is a single T cell receptor beta chain. Antigen: not known. This record comes from a study of T cell repertoires and HLA-DP antigens. This CDR3 contains 12 residues. V gave up 7 bases and J gave up 6 bases; unmatched junction bases: 6. Germline-derived CDR1 and CDR2 are MNHNS and SASEGT. Method: immunoSEQ multiplex PCR; TCRdb's copy keeps in-frame clones and lacks some. Of some 120,000 clones in the sample, almost 95% were seen once. Sequencing used CD4+ T cells from PBMCs. The clonotype was recovered from a woman under 30 in good health and CMV-seronegative. The chain combines TRBV6-1 with TRBJ2-7; the match to TRBD1 covers 7 bases. The DNA of the CDR3 is TGTGCCAGCATGGACAGGAGCGTCGAGCAGTACTTC. Amino acid sequence: CASMDRSVEQYF.